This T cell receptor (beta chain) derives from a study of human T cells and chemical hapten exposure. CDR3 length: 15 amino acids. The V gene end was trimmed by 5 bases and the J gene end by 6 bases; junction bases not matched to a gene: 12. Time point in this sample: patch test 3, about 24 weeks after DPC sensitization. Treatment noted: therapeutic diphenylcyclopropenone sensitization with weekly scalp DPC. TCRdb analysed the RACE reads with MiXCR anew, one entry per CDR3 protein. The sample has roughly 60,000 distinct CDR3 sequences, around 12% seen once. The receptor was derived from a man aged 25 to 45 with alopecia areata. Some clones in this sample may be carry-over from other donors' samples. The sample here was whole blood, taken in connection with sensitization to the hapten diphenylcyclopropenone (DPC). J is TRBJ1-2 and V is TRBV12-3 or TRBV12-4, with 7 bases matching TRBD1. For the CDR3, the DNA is TGTGCCAGCAGTGCCGCGGAGACAGGGCTGCATGGCTACACCTTC. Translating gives CASSAAETGLHGYTF.